A single sample is the source of the 7 T cell receptor beta chains below, sequenced in a study of T cells after yellow fever vaccination. TCRdb ran MiXCR on the 5' RACE reads and lists one entry per CDR3 protein. The sample yields roughly 340,000 distinct CDR3 sequences, 8.5% to 9% seen once. The sample here was PBMCs, taken on the day of the first yellow fever vaccination. The receptors come from a man in his late teens or twenties who received the YFV17D yellow fever vaccine.

This chain uses TRBV7-2 with TRBJ2-1; 8 nucleotides agree with TRBD2. V gave up 6 bases and J gave up 0 bases; unmatched junction bases: 7. The CDR3 consists of 16 residues. In germline, CDR1 is SGHTA, CDR2 FQGNSA. The DNA of the CDR3 is TGTGCCAGCAGGGTGGGACTAGTTGGCTCCTACAATGAGCAGTTCTTC. Protein: CASRVGLVGSYNEQFF.

This clonotype was counted between two and nine times. V gene TRBV5-1 combines with J gene TRBJ1-1; D call uncertain. The CDR3 length is 12 residues. CDR1 is SGHRS and CDR2 is YFSETQ in the germline V gene. Trimming took off 3 bases at V and 5 bases at J, with 8 bases between the two ends. The DNA for the CDR3 is TGCGCCAGCAGCTCCACGAGAACTGAAGCTTTCTTT. Protein sequence: CASSSTRTEAFF.

V is TRBV29-1 and J is TRBJ2-5; D may be TRBD1 (5 bases). This CDR3 is built from 12 residues. Per germline, CDR1 SQVTM and CDR2 ANQGSEA. V was clipped by 4 bases and J by 1 base, with 7 bases between them. CDR3 sequence (DNA): TGCAGCGTTGTGGGGCCCCAAGAGACCCAGTACTTC. The encoded protein is CSVVGPQETQYF. Combining the CDR3 with reference TRBV29-1 and TRBJ2-5 gives the whole variable domain SAVISQKPSRDICQRGTSLTIQCQVDSQVTMMFWYRQQPGQSLTLIATANQGSEATYESGFVIDKFPISRPNLTFSTLTVSNMSPEDSSIYLCSVVGPQETQYFGPGTRLLVL.

This clonotype was detected many times. The chain has TRBV2 and TRBJ1-4; D is ambiguous. Per germline, CDR1 SNHLY and CDR2 FYNNEI. This CDR3 is 12 amino acids long. Trimming removed 8 bases from V and 3 bases from J, with 7 bases in between. The CDR3 DNA sequence: TGTGCCAGCGCTGGGGCTAATGAAAAACTGTTTTTT. Translation gives CASAGANEKLFF. The entire variable domain, with the rest obtained from reference TRBV2 and TRBJ1-4, is as follows: EPEVTQTPSHQVTQMGQEVILRCVPISNHLYFYWYRQILGQKVEFLVSFYNNEISEKSEIFDDQFSVERPDGSNFTLKIRSTKLEDSAMYFCASAGANEKLFFGSGTQLSVL.

This clonotype was observed a few times. The chain employs TRBV30 and TRBJ1-4, with D possibly matching TRBD1 (6 bases). Trimming took off 3 bases at V and 8 bases at J, with 13 bases between the two ends. Germline V gives CDR1 GTSNPN, CDR2 SVGIG (reference sequence). CDR3 size: 13 residues. The CDR3 coding sequence is TGTGCCTGGAGCAGGGGATTGGGGGAAAAACTGTTTTTT. Its protein is CAWSRGLGEKLFF.

This clonotype was counted between two and nine times. The chain has TRBV6-5 and TRBJ1-5, with D unresolved. Deletions cut 2 bases from V and 4 bases from J, with 12 bases between. There are 15 residues in the CDR3. Germline values: CDR1 MNHEY, CDR2 SVGAGI. The CDR3, as DNA: TGTGCCAGCAGTTACGAGGGCTGGCGAAATCAGCCCCAGCATTTT. It yields the protein CASSYEGWRNQPQHF.

This clonotype was recorded many times. The gene calls are TRBV11-3 and TRBJ2-2; no clear D gene. CDR3 length equals 15 residues. CDR1 and CDR2 (germline): SGHNT, YENEEA. Between the trimmed V and J ends, which lost 0 bases and 7 bases, there was a span of 12 bases. CDR3 coding DNA: TGTGCCAGCAGCTTAGATAGTTTCGATAACGGGGAGCTGTTTTTT. It encodes CASSLDSFDNGELFF. The variable domain in full, completed from reference TRBV11-3 and TRBJ2-2, reads EAGVVQSPRYKIIEKKQPVAFWCNPISGHNTLYWYLQNLGQGPELLIRYENEEAVDDSQLPKDRFSAERLKGVDSTLKIQPAELGDSAVYLCASSLDSFDNGELFFGEGSRLTVL.